This TCR beta chain was obtained from a study of CD8 T cells in ankylosing spondylitis. The study's findings and limits: A TCR beta motif of fewer than ten highly homologous variants appeared characteristic of ankylosing spondylitis blood. A CD8+ phenotype characterized the disease-linked clones, which were relatively rare in peripheral blood. Matched synovial fluid from ankylosing spondylitis patients was reported to be enriched for disease-linked clones.

A quantitative 5'-RACE method, one with molecular barcodes, was used to make TCR beta libraries. TCRdb re-derived calls from the 5' RACE reads in MiXCR, one entry per CDR3 protein. The table includes about 240,000 distinct CDR3 sequences, approximately 24% detected once. Worth noting for this clonotype: Its antigen is unknown.

The CDR3 contains 14 residues. Germline CDR1 is ENHRY and CDR2 is SYGVKD. J lost 5 bases, V lost 10 bases, and 8 bases had no gene match. This TCR was sampled from a male donor with ankylosing spondylitis or in good health (not recorded which). Sequencing input: blood, either unsorted or a sorted T cell fraction (not recorded which). The chain recombines TRBV10-3 with TRBJ2-1; 10 nucleotides agree with TRBD1. CDR3 coding DNA: TGTGCCACCTACGTTGGGACAGGGGACAATGAGCAGTTCTTC. Translated: CATYVGTGDNEQFF.